Sequencing of this T cell receptor beta chain was carried out in a study of cytomegalovirus exposure and HLA in healthy donors. Study results and limitations: Later analysis identified a missense DCLRE1C variant that was linked to TCR beta V- and J-gene trimming.

The PCR was carried out with 60 Vbeta primers and 13 Jbeta primers. TCRdb keeps only in-frame clones here, not all; method: immunoSEQ multiplex PCR. The sample holds approximately 79,000 clones, around 79% seen once. In regard to this clone: What it binds is not known.

The CDR3 is 14 residues long. V was trimmed by 5 bases and J by 2 bases, leaving 12 bases between them. Per germline, CDR1 MNHEY and CDR2 SMNVEV (reference sequence). The chain carries TRBV27 and TRBJ1-1, with unresolved D. This sequence originates from a woman between 40 and 55 years old in good health and CMV-seropositive. Sequencing was carried out using PBMCs. CDR3 loop: CASSPRLQNTEAFF. In DNA, the CDR3 is TGTGCCAGCAGTCCCCGACTACAAAACACTGAAGCTTTCTTT.